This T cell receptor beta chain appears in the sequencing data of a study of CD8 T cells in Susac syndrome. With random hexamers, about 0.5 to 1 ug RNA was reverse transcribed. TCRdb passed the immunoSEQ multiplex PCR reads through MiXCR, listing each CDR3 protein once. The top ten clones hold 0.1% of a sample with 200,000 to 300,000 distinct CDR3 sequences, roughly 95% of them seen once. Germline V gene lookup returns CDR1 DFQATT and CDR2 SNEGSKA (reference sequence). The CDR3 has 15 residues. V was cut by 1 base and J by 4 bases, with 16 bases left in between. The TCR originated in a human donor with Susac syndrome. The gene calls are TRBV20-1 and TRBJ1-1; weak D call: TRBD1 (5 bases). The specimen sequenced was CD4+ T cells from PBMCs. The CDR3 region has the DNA TGCAGTGCTAGAGTTCATCCTGCAGGGCGCACTGAAGCTTTCTTT. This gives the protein CSARVHPAGRTEAFF.